One and the same sample provided the 18 T cell receptor beta chains below, sequenced in a study of cytomegalovirus exposure and HLA in healthy donors. Both 60 Vbeta primers and 13 Jbeta primers went into the PCR. Profiled with immunoSEQ multiplex PCR; TCRdb holds only in-frame clones, not every one. The table records some 97,000 clones, more than 60% of them present only once. Material for sequencing was PBMCs. The receptors originated from a woman aged 18-29 years in good health and CMV-seropositive.

The V gene is TRBV4-3, the J gene TRBJ2-5; 7 bases agree with TRBD1. Germline CDR1 and CDR2: LGHNA and YSLEER. The CDR3 runs to 15 residues. V was clipped by 1 base and J by 5 bases; unmatched bases: 7. The CDR3 loop is CASSQATGRGETQYF. The CDR3 DNA reads TGCGCCAGCAGCCAAGCAACTGGCAGGGGGGAGACCCAGTACTTC.

In its sample, this clone was seen once. This chain links TRBV11-3 with TRBJ2-1; 9 nucleotides match TRBD2. The CDR3 is 15 residues long. V shed 5 bases and J 9 bases; nucleotides not matched to a gene: 11. The V gene's germline CDR1 is SGHNT and CDR2 YENEEA. The CDR3 DNA sequence: TGTGCCAGCAGCCCAGGGGGACTAGCTGATCCTGAGCAGTTCTTC. It is translated as CASSPGGLADPEQFF.

This sequence joins TRBV19 and TRBJ2-5, with 7 nucleotides matching TRBD2. The V gene's germline CDR1 is LNHDA and CDR2 SQIVND (reference sequence). The CDR3 is made up of 15 amino acids. V trimming: 7 bases; J trimming: 3 bases; junction bases outside the gene matches: 11. The CDR3 DNA is TGTGCCAGTACCCTAATCGGCGGGAGCAAAGAGACCCAGTACTTC. Translation: CASTLIGGSKETQYF.

V and J are TRBV7-2 and TRBJ2-1, with D possibly TRBD2 on 5 matching bases. The CDR3 totals 12 residues. Germline V gene lookup returns CDR1 SGHTA and CDR2 FQGNSA. The V gene lost 5 bases and the J gene lost 9 bases, with 11 bases spanning the gap. CDR3 nucleotides: TGTGCCAGCAGCACGGAAGCGGTTGAGCAGTTCTTC. As protein: CASSTEAVEQFF. Full variable domain (outside the CDR3, taken from reference TRBV7-2 and TRBJ2-1): GAGVSQSPSNKVTEKGKDVELRCDPISGHTALYWYRQSLGQGLEFLIYFQGNSAPDKSGLPSDRFSAERTGGSVSTLTIQRTQQEDSAVYLCASSTEAVEQFFGPGTRLTVL.

The chain couples TRBV11-1 to TRBJ2-3, with unresolved D. V was clipped by 5 bases and J by 1 base, with 7 bases between them. The CDR3 is made up of 13 amino acids. The V gene's germline CDR1 is SGHAT and CDR2 FQDESV (reference sequence). The CDR3 loop reads CASSTVGTDTQYF. For the CDR3, the DNA is TGTGCCAGCAGCACGGTGGGCACAGATACGCAGTATTTT.

The chain couples TRBV30 to TRBJ2-7, with TRBD2 identical over 7 bases. Germline assignment: CDR1 GTSNPN and CDR2 SVGIG (reference sequence). The trim removed 3 bases at V and 2 bases at J, leaving 4 bases unmatched. The CDR3 sequence is 13 residues long. The CDR3 region is CAWSQGGTYEQYF. The DNA of the CDR3 is TGTGCCTGGAGCCAGGGAGGGACCTACGAGCAGTACTTC.

The chain joins TRBV19 to TRBJ1-4; D is undetermined. V lost 3 bases to trimming and J lost 4 bases, with 12 bases between them. Germline V gene data show CDR1 as LNHDA and CDR2 as SQIVND (reference sequence). The CDR3 spans 15 residues. For the CDR3, the DNA is TGTGCCAGTAGTATGTGGTCAGTGGTTAATGAAAAACTGTTTTTT. Translation gives CASSMWSVVNEKLFF.

The chain is built from TRBV6-1 and TRBJ1-5, with 7 bases fitting TRBD1. This CDR3 contains 16 residues. With 4 bases clipped from V and 6 bases from J, the junction kept 12 bases outside the gene matches. Germline V gene sequence: CDR1 MNHNS, CDR2 SASEGT. CDR3 sequence reads: CASSAIRDSWGQPQHF. CDR3 nucleotides: TGTGCCAGCAGTGCTATACGGGACAGCTGGGGTCAGCCCCAGCATTTT.

The rearrangement joins TRBV29-1 to TRBJ2-2; 7 bases align to TRBD1. The CDR3 has 14 residues. CDR1 and CDR2 from the germline V gene are SQVTM and ANQGSEA. V dropped 4 bases and J dropped 5; count of bases not matched to a gene: 7. CDR3 sequence: CSVAGGIVTGELFF. The CDR3 DNA reads as TGCAGCGTTGCAGGGGGAATCGTAACCGGGGAGCTGTTTTTT.

This clone came up a few times. This sequence joins TRBV28 and TRBJ2-5; no clear D. The V end was cut by 5 bases, the J end by 0 bases, with 10 bases between. Germline lookup yields CDR1 MDHEN and CDR2 SYDVKM. This CDR3 region has 14 residues. The CDR3 sequence: CASSLTLYQETQYF. CDR3 coding DNA: TGTGCCAGCAGTCTAACCCTGTACCAAGAGACCCAGTACTTC.

Only a few counts were recorded for this clone. The chain combines TRBV27 with TRBJ2-7, with D tentatively TRBD2 (5 bases). V dropped 0 bases and J dropped 2 bases, with 11 bases sitting between them. This CDR3 spans 15 amino acids. The germline V gene has CDR1 MNHEY and CDR2 SMNVEV (reference sequence). The CDR3 reads CASSLSQGSAYEQYF. The CDR3 DNA follows: TGTGCCAGCAGTTTATCGCAAGGGAGTGCCTACGAGCAGTACTTC.

The rearrangement joins TRBV19 to TRBJ2-2, with 8 bases aligning to TRBD1. V was clipped by 8 bases and J by 7 bases; unmatched bases: 15. This CDR3 has 16 amino acids. Germline CDR1 LNHDA, CDR2 SQIVND (reference sequence). The CDR3 sequence is CASAQSPGGWSGELFF. In nucleotides, the CDR3 is TGTGCCAGTGCCCAGTCCCCAGGGGGCTGGAGCGGGGAGCTGTTTTTT.

There are a few counts of this clone. This chain links TRBV4-1 with TRBJ2-4; 7 positions agree with TRBD1. Per the germline V gene, CDR1 is MGHRA and CDR2 is YSYEKL. The CDR3 covers 14 residues. J lost 3 bases, V lost 8 bases, and 7 bases had no gene match. For the CDR3, the DNA is TGCGCCAGCTCTCCCGGGGACAGCAAAAACATTCAGTACTTC. The encoded protein is CASSPGDSKNIQYF.

The rearrangement uses TRBV7-7 and TRBJ2-2, with D possibly matching TRBD2 (6 bases). CDR1 is SSHAT, CDR2 FNYEAQ, per germline (reference sequence). The CDR3 covers 15 residues. Trimming pared 1 base from V and 5 bases from J, leaving 11 bases between. CDR3 in DNA: TGTGCCAGCAGCTTAGGCGGGGTTGGGACCGGGGAGCTGTTTTTT. This codes for CASSLGGVGTGELFF.

This rearrangement joins TRBV6-4 to TRBJ2-2; 7 bases match TRBD2. The trim removed 0 bases at V and 5 bases at J, leaving 6 bases unmatched. The CDR3 sequence is 16 residues long. CDR1 MRHNA and CDR2 SNTAGT come from the germline V gene. The CDR3 bases are TGTGCCAGCAGTGACTCGAGCAGCGGGATAACCGGGGAGCTGTTTTTT. Its protein is CASSDSSSGITGELFF.

The chain couples TRBV4-3 to TRBJ2-7, with a weak D call TRBD1 (5 bases). Germline V CDR1 and CDR2: LGHNA, YSLEER. This CDR3 has 16 amino acids. V was trimmed by 4 bases and J by 4 bases, leaving 20 bases between them. CDR3 sequence: CASSLTPQAVSYEQYF. The CDR3 region has the DNA TGCGCCAGCAGCCTCACCCCACAGGCTGTATCTTACGAGCAGTACTTC.

The chain is built from TRBV11-2 and TRBJ2-6; no clear D. Germline CDR1 is SGHAT and CDR2 is FQNNGV. This CDR3 has 15 residues. V lost 6 bases and J 0 bases, leaving 9 bases between the germline ends. CDR3 nucleotide sequence: TGTGCCAGCAGTCAGGCCGACTCTGGGGCCAACGTCCTGACTTTC. It translates to CASSQADSGANVLTF.

The chain links TRBV29-1 to TRBJ2-2; 8 bases fit TRBD1. The CDR3 covers 14 residues. J gave up 2 bases and V 7 bases, and 6 bases lay outside the gene matches. Per germline, CDR1 SQVTM and CDR2 ANQGSEA. The CDR3 spells CSASGQGNTGELFF. The CDR3 nucleotides read TGCAGCGCCAGCGGACAGGGAAACACCGGGGAGCTGTTTTTT.